This entry lists 15 T cell receptor beta chains sequenced from one sample in a study of T cells in Graves' hyperthyroidism and ophthalmopathy. RNA transcripts provided the source from which TCR beta CDR3 regions were amplified. The HTBI set primed first-round TCR CDR3 RT-PCR. One entry per CDR3 protein results from TCRdb running MiXCR on the multiplex PCR reads. This sample has 600,000 or so distinct CDR3 sequences, with roughly 46% found just once. Sequencing input: peripheral blood or thyroid tissue (not recorded which). The receptors were sampled from a woman aged 18-29 years with Graves' hyperthyroidism.

This clonotype was seen a handful of times. The chain employs TRBV19 and TRBJ1-2; D unresolved. V was pared by 6 bases and J by 3 bases, with 14 bases between. Germline V lookup: CDR1 LNHDA, CDR2 SQIVND (reference sequence). This CDR3 spans 14 amino acids. The CDR3 nucleotides read TGTGCCAGTAGCCCCGGACGGAGCGACTATGGCTACACCTTC. Translated: CASSPGRSDYGYTF.

This chain links TRBV2 with TRBJ1-6, with TRBD1 as a possible D gene (6 bases). Between the trimmed V and J ends, which lost 7 bases and 7 bases, there was a span of 17 bases. CDR3 length equals 15 residues. Germline V lookup: CDR1 SNHLY, CDR2 FYNNEI. CDR3 nucleotides: TGTGCCAGCACCACTGGGCAGGGGAGGAATTCACCCCTCCACTTT. Translation gives CASTTGQGRNSPLHF. Drawing the rest from reference TRBV2 and TRBJ1-6, the complete variable domain is EPEVTQTPSHQVTQMGQEVILRCVPISNHLYFYWYRQILGQKVEFLVSFYNNEISEKSEIFDDQFSVERPDGSNFTLKIRSTKLEDSAMYFCASTTGQGRNSPLHFGNGTRLTVT.

This clonotype was observed a handful of times. The rearrangement uses TRBV7-2 and TRBJ1-2; weak D call: TRBD1 (5 bases). V lost 5 bases and J lost 4, with 17 bases in between. The CDR3 is 15 residues long. Germline V lookup: CDR1 SGHTA, CDR2 FQGNSA. The CDR3 reads CASSLGRGSTYGYTF. CDR3 DNA: TGTGCCAGCAGCCTAGGTCGGGGGAGCACCTATGGCTACACCTTC.

J is TRBJ1-4 and V is TRBV25-1; 10 bases are a match to TRBD1. Germline-derived CDR1 and CDR2 are MGHDK and SYGVNS. Trimming took 5 bases from V and 10 from J; bases not matched to a gene: 7. The CDR3 consists of 14 residues. CDR3 sequence reads: CASSPDRGRGKLFF. The CDR3, as DNA: TGTGCCAGCAGTCCCGACAGGGGGCGCGGAAAACTGTTTTTT.

The chain links TRBV2 to TRBJ2-5; no firm D call. Germline assignment: CDR1 SNHLY and CDR2 FYNNEI. Trimming left V 4 bases short and J 1 base short, with 10 bases between. This CDR3 contains 14 residues. CDR3 region: CASSVSSLQETQYF. CDR3 in DNA: TGTGCCAGCAGTGTGTCTTCCCTCCAAGAGACCCAGTACTTC.

This chain uses TRBV13 with TRBJ1-6, with D uncertain. The germline V gene encodes CDR1 PRHDT and CDR2 FYEKMQ (reference sequence). Deletions cut 6 bases from V and 8 bases from J, with 17 bases between. The CDR3 runs 15 residues. This CDR3 reads CASSPAAPMDSPLHF. The DNA for the CDR3 is TGTGCCAGCAGTCCAGCAGCCCCGATGGATTCACCCCTCCACTTT.

The chain carries TRBV9 and TRBJ1-1; D is unclear. Trimming removed 3 bases at V and 5 bases at J, with 17 bases between. The V gene's germline CDR1 is SGDLS and CDR2 YYNGEE. This CDR3 has 15 amino acids. CDR3 residues: CASSGLTLGYTEAFF. CDR3 sequence (DNA): TGTGCCAGCAGCGGTCTGACCTTGGGATATACTGAAGCTTTCTTT. Variable domain in full (rest from reference TRBV9 and TRBJ1-1): DSGVTQTPKHLITATGQRVTLRCSPRSGDLSVYWYQQSLDQGLQFLIQYYNGEERAKGNILERFSAQQFPDLHSELNLSSLELGDSALYFCASSGLTLGYTEAFFGQGTRLTVV.

V usage is TRBV24-1 and J usage is TRBJ2-2, with no clear D. Trimming took 11 bases from V and 4 from J, leaving 16 bases between them. There are 14 residues in the CDR3. Germline V gene lookup returns CDR1 KGHDR and CDR2 SFDVKD. Written as DNA, the CDR3 is TGTGCCAGCATTTCCTCTTGGGCCACCGGGGAGCTGTTTTTT. Residues: CASISSWATGELFF.

This chain joins TRBV29-1 and TRBJ1-1, with 8 bases matching TRBD1. CDR1 is SQVTM and CDR2 is ANQGSEA in the germline V gene. This CDR3 is 15 amino acids long. With 5 bases clipped from V and 0 bases from J, the junction kept 8 bases outside the gene matches. CDR3 in DNA: TGCAGCGTTATCAAAAACAGGGGGATGAACACTGAAGCTTTCTTT. Translated: CSVIKNRGMNTEAFF. Looking up the rest from reference TRBV29-1 and TRBJ1-1 gives the full variable domain: SAVISQKPSRDICQRGTSLTIQCQVDSQVTMMFWYRQQPGQSLTLIATANQGSEATYESGFVIDKFPISRPNLTFSTLTVSNMSPEDSSIYLCSVIKNRGMNTEAFFGQGTRLTVV.

The chain carries TRBV2 and TRBJ2-6; D not resolved. V lost 4 bases, J lost 4 bases, and 8 bases lay in between. Germline values: CDR1 SNHLY, CDR2 FYNNEI. This CDR3 is 14 amino acids long. This chain's CDR3 is CASSASTGANVLTF. The CDR3, as DNA: TGTGCCAGCAGTGCCTCTACAGGGGCCAACGTCCTGACTTTC.

The V gene is TRBV2, the J gene TRBJ1-2, with 7 positions matching TRBD1. The V and J ends lost 4 bases and 5 bases, in that order; junction bases with no gene match: 7. The CDR3 consists of 14 residues. Germline CDR1 reads SNHLY; CDR2 reads FYNNEI. CDR3 sequence (DNA): TGTGCCAGCAGTGTCACAGGGGCGGGGTATGGCTACACCTTC. Translation gives CASSVTGAGYGYTF.

The chain employs TRBV7-2 and TRBJ2-5; TRBD2 is a possible D gene (5 bases). This CDR3 contains 13 residues. V shed 11 bases and J shed 2 bases, with 15 bases lying between them. Germline CDR1 SGHTA, CDR2 FQGNSA. The DNA for the CDR3 is TGTGCCCCAACGGGGAGCCCTCAAGAGACCCAGTACTTC. It encodes CAPTGSPQETQYF. The variable domain in full, with the rest retrieved from reference TRBV7-2 and TRBJ2-5, is GAGVSQSPSNKVTEKGKDVELRCDPISGHTALYWYRQSLGQGLEFLIYFQGNSAPDKSGLPSDRFSAERTGGSVSTLTIQRTQQEDSAVYLCAPTGSPQETQYFGPGTRLLVL.

The rearrangement links TRBV10-3 to TRBJ1-3; D is undetermined. Germline loops: CDR1 ENHRY, CDR2 SYGVKD. V lost 1 base and J lost 1, with 8 bases in between. CDR3 length equals 15 residues. Here the CDR3 reads CAISEYGRSGNTIYF. CDR3 bases: TGTGCCATCAGTGAGTACGGTAGATCTGGAAACACCATATATTTT.

The V call is TRBV20-1, the J call TRBJ2-2; D tentatively reads TRBD1 or TRBD2 (5 bases each). The V end was cut by 3 bases, the J end by 5 bases, with 13 bases between. Per the germline V gene, CDR1 is DFQATT and CDR2 is SNEGSKA (reference sequence). CDR3 length: 14 residues. The DNA of the CDR3 is TGCAGTGCTAGTATGAGGGGCGGGACCGGGGAGCTGTTTTTT. Encoded protein: CSASMRGGTGELFF.

J is TRBJ1-6 and V is TRBV9; D gene uncertain. The CDR3 loop spans 13 amino acids. Germline lookup yields CDR1 SGDLS and CDR2 YYNGEE. V was shortened by 2 bases and J by 7 bases, with 7 bases between the two germline ends. The CDR3 reads CASSVQTNSPLHF. The CDR3 DNA reads as TGTGCCAGCAGCGTGCAGACAAATTCACCCCTCCACTTT.